These T cell receptor beta chains were read from a single sample in a study of a mutant IDH1 vaccine in newly diagnosed glioma. Sequencing was performed with immunoSEQ multiplex PCR; in TCRdb, only in-frame clones are kept and a portion is missing. The table includes roughly 130,000 clones, around 77% detected once. These TCRs' antigens remain unknown. Sequencing used PBMCs, obtained from a glioma patient whose treatment included an IDH1 peptide vaccine. The receptor source for this set is a man aged 40-55 years with glioma. The CDR3 runs from the conserved cysteine through the conserved F or W. A D gene is named only where the DNA matches it firmly.

TRBD2 TRBJ2-7 TRBV5-6 CASSPPAGGTFSGEQYF
TRBD1 TRBJ2-5 TRBV5-1 CASSFRGGRGETQYF
. TRBJ2-3 TRBV19 CASTSWGGGGSGDTQYF
. TRBJ2-7 TRBV5-1 CASRSNYEQYF
. TRBJ2-5 TRBV4-3 CASSQEGGETQYF
TRBD2 TRBJ2-5 TRBV19 CASSARTRKQETQYF
. TRBJ2-7 TRBV19 CASRSPPHGGEQYF
. . TRBV5-1 CASSLLRQGGSYEQYF
. TRBJ1-2 TRBV6-6 CASSSYMDGYTF
. TRBJ2-5 TRBV6-5 CASSYERISRETQYF
TRBD1 TRBJ2-7 TRBV5-1 CASSVPGTGYEQYF
TRBD1 TRBJ2-7 TRBV18 CASSPTGTYEQYF
. TRBJ1-2 TRBV6-1 CASSETELNYGYTF